The 22 T cell receptor beta chains listed next were all sequenced from one sample in a study of cytomegalovirus exposure and HLA in healthy donors. Primers included in the PCR were 60 Vbeta and 13 Jbeta primers. Method: immunoSEQ multiplex PCR; TCRdb's copy keeps in-frame clones and lacks some. Of 100,000 to 150,000 clones listed, around 70% are singletons. Material: PBMCs. These receptors came from a man in his forties in good health and CMV-seropositive.

This clone appeared a few times. This chain joins TRBV6-5 and TRBJ1-2, with 7 positions matching TRBD1. Germline CDR1 MNHEY, CDR2 SVGAGI. The V segment lost 2 bases and the J segment 8 bases; nucleotides outside the gene matches: 5. The length of the CDR3 is 13 residues. CDR3 sequence (DNA): TGTGCCAGCAGTTACACTGGACAGGTGGGCTACACCTTC. Protein product: CASSYTGQVGYTF.

This clone was observed a few times. V and J are TRBV27 and TRBJ2-7, with D possibly being TRBD2 (6 bases). CDR1 and CDR2 (germline): MNHEY, SMNVEV (reference sequence). Trimming pared 5 bases from V and 0 bases from J, leaving 38 bases between. The CDR3 extends over 23 amino acids. CDR3 coding DNA: TGTGCCAGCAGTCCTTGGAGACGCCCTCAGCCGGAGGGTACTTCCTCAAGCTCCTACGAGCAGTACTTC. It encodes CASSPWRRPQPEGTSSSSYEQYF.

The chain employs TRBV18 and TRBJ2-7; 9 nucleotides match TRBD1. After removal of 5 bases from V and 4 bases from J, the junction contained 9 bases not matched to a gene. Germline CDR1 KGHSH, CDR2 LQKENI. The CDR3 consists of 15 residues. CDR3 in amino acids: CASSVGQGGRYEQYF. CDR3 DNA: TGTGCCAGCTCAGTGGGACAGGGTGGAAGGTACGAGCAGTACTTC.

For the CDR3, the DNA is TGCGCCAGCAGTGAATCGGGACAGGGGATAGATACGCAGTATTTT. This sequence encodes CASSESGQGIDTQYF. J is TRBJ2-3 and V is TRBV10-2; 10 nucleotides match TRBD1. The J segment lost 5 bases and the V segment lost 3 bases, leaving 5 bases of the junction unmatched. Germline V lookup: CDR1 WSHSY, CDR2 SAAADI. This CDR3 has 15 amino acids.

The V call is TRBV5-4, the J call TRBJ2-3; D remains ambiguous. The CDR3 spans 16 residues. Germline V CDR1 and CDR2: SGHNT, YYREEE (reference sequence). Trimming took 1 base from V and 2 from J, leaving 14 bases between them. CDR3 bases: TGTGCCAGCAGCTTGAAGTGGCCAGGCCCCACAGATACGCAGTATTTT. Translating gives CASSLKWPGPTDTQYF. Full variable domain (remainder filled in from reference TRBV5-4 and TRBJ2-3): ETGVTQSPTHLIKTRGQQVTLRCSSQSGHNTVSWYQQALGQGPQFIFQYYREEENGRGNFPPRFSGLQFPNYSSELNVNALELDDSALYLCASSLKWPGPTDTQYFGPGTRLTVL.

The genes are TRBV6-1 and TRBJ1-4, with D maybe TRBD1 (6 bases). The CDR3 totals 14 residues. V was cut by 10 bases and J by 8 bases, with 20 bases left in between. The germline gives CDR1 MNHNS, CDR2 SASEGT. CDR3 bases: TGTGCCACCCAGCTGGACGGGGGGACAGAAAAACTGTTTTTT. Its translation is CATQLDGGTEKLFF.

The chain recombines TRBV28 with TRBJ1-2; the D gene is possibly TRBD1 (6 bases). Trimming took off 10 bases at V and 3 bases at J, with 12 bases between the two ends. This CDR3 has 12 residues. Germline V gene sequence: CDR1 MDHEN, CDR2 SYDVKM. The CDR3 protein is CANWGRDYGYTF. The CDR3 nucleotides read TGTGCCAATTGGGGGCGAGACTATGGCTACACCTTC.

Here the CDR3 DNA reads TGTGCCAGTAGTACCCCGGGACAGGGGAACTCCTACGAGCAGTACTTC. This encodes CASSTPGQGNSYEQYF. The rearrangement joins TRBV19 to TRBJ2-7; 10 bases align to TRBD1. V gave up 4 bases and J gave up 0 bases; unmatched junction bases: 6. CDR3 length equals 16 residues. Per the germline V gene, CDR1 is LNHDA and CDR2 is SQIVND (reference sequence).

V and J are TRBV16 and TRBJ1-2; TRBD1 matches 7 bases. Germline V CDR1 and CDR2: KGHSY, FQNENV. The V segment lost 0 bases and the J segment 12 bases; nucleotides outside the gene matches: 4. There are 12 residues in the CDR3. This chain's CDR3 is CASSQSMGQNTF. CDR3 coding DNA: TGTGCCAGCAGCCAATCGATGGGACAGAACACCTTC.

The gene calls are TRBV19 and TRBJ1-6; D is unclear. The V end lost 4 bases, the J end lost 4 bases, and 5 bases lay between the germline ends. The CDR3 spans 13 residues. CDR1 and CDR2 (germline): LNHDA, SQIVND (reference sequence). The CDR3 loop reads CASSTVYNSPLHF. CDR3 sequence (DNA): TGTGCCAGTAGTACCGTTTATAATTCACCCCTCCACTTT.

This clone was recorded a few times. The genes are TRBV5-1 and TRBJ2-3; 8 bases are a match to TRBD2. The V and J ends lost 3 bases and 0 bases, in that order; junction bases with no gene match: 3. CDR3 length equals 15 residues. Germline V gives CDR1 SGHRS, CDR2 YFSETQ. CDR3: CASSSWTSSTDTQYF. The CDR3 DNA sequence: TGCGCCAGCAGCTCGTGGACTAGCAGCACAGATACGCAGTATTTT.

The gene calls are TRBV7-9 and TRBJ1-4; 7 nucleotides agree with TRBD1. This CDR3 comprises 15 residues. Germline V gene lookup returns CDR1 SEHNR and CDR2 FQNEAQ (reference sequence). Trimming took 1 base from V and 4 from J; bases not matched to a gene: 3. Here the CDR3 DNA reads TGTGCCAGCAGCTTAGGGGGACAGCATAATGAAAAACTGTTTTTT. Translated, it gives CASSLGGQHNEKLFF.

This clone is a singleton in its sample. The chain couples TRBV11-2 to TRBJ2-7; D might be TRBD1 (6 bases). CDR1 is SGHAT, CDR2 FQNNGV, per germline. This CDR3 region has 14 residues. Trimming stripped 0 bases from V and 4 bases from J, with 10 bases between. The CDR3 sequence: CASSLDPDRYEQYF. Here the CDR3 DNA reads TGTGCCAGCAGCTTAGATCCGGACAGATACGAGCAGTACTTC.

The chain uses TRBV4-1 and TRBJ2-5; 9 bases map to TRBD1. The CDR3 sequence is 16 residues long. V shed 0 bases and J 1 base; nucleotides not matched to a gene: 3. Germline lookup yields CDR1 MGHRA and CDR2 YSYEKL. For the CDR3, the DNA is TGCGCCAGCAGCCAAGACCGGACAGGGGCCCAAGAGACCCAGTACTTC. The encoded protein is CASSQDRTGAQETQYF.

The chain has TRBV6-6 and TRBJ2-1; the match to TRBD1 covers 10 bases. The V gene's germline CDR1 is MNHNY and CDR2 SVGAGI (reference sequence). The CDR3 is made up of 14 amino acids. J lost 7 bases, V lost 5 bases, and 5 bases had no gene match. DNA for the CDR3: TGTGCCAGCAGTCGGGACAGGGGTGGGAATGAGCAGTTCTTC. It translates to CASSRDRGGNEQFF.

The V gene is TRBV18, the J gene TRBJ2-7; possibly TRBD2 for D (6 bases). The length of the CDR3 is 13 residues. Germline-derived CDR1 and CDR2 are KGHSH and LQKENI. The ends were cut back, 3 bases at V and 7 bases at J, with 13 bases in the middle. CDR3 DNA: TGTGCCAGCTCACCTCCGGGGGTGCGGGAGCAGTACTTC. As protein: CASSPPGVREQYF.

The V call is TRBV11-2, the J call TRBJ2-1; D gene ambiguous. With 6 bases removed from V and 4 bases from J, the gap between germline ends came to 10 bases. Germline CDR1 is SGHAT and CDR2 is FQNNGV. This CDR3 spans 13 amino acids. As DNA, the CDR3 is TGTGCCAGCAGGTCGCAGGTATACAATGAGCAGTTCTTC. Encoded protein: CASRSQVYNEQFF. Filled out from reference TRBV11-2 and TRBJ2-1, the complete variable domain reads EAGVAQSPRYKIIEKRQSVAFWCNPISGHATLYWYQQILGQGPKLLIQFQNNGVVDDSQLPKDRFSAERLKGVDSTLKIQPAKLEDSAVYLCASRSQVYNEQFFGPGTRLTVL.

Only one count was recorded for this clone. The gene calls are TRBV27 and TRBJ2-3; D uncertain. Germline CDR1 is MNHEY and CDR2 is SMNVEV (reference sequence). Deletions cut 7 bases from V and 0 bases from J, with 11 bases between. This CDR3 has 14 amino acids. The CDR3 sequence is CASIRWQSTDTQYF. In DNA form, the CDR3 reads TGTGCCAGCATCCGATGGCAAAGCACAGATACGCAGTATTTT.

This clone was observed a single time. The chain employs TRBV11-2 and TRBJ1-1; the D is unclear. V gave up 5 bases and J gave up 2 bases, with 3 bases separating them. Looked up from germline, CDR1 is SGHAT and CDR2 is FQNNGV. This CDR3 is built from 11 residues. Here the CDR3 reads CASSLNTEAFF. CDR3 DNA: TGTGCCAGCAGCCTAAACACTGAAGCTTTCTTT.

The genes are TRBV4-1 and TRBJ2-7; 8 nucleotides line up with TRBD1. Trimming took 0 bases from V and 3 from J; bases not matched to a gene: 4. Germline values: CDR1 MGHRA, CDR2 YSYEKL. The CDR3 runs 15 residues. The CDR3 bases are TGCGCCAGCAGCCAAGATCCAGGGGGCGACTACGAGCAGTACTTC. It translates to CASSQDPGGDYEQYF.

The chain joins TRBV28 to TRBJ2-1; D perhaps matches TRBD1 (6 bases). The germline CDR1 and CDR2 sequences are MDHEN and SYDVKM. The CDR3 sequence is 15 residues long. Trimming shortened V by 2 bases and J by 1 base, and 9 bases separated the two germline ends. In nucleotides, the CDR3 is TGTGCCAGCAGTTTACTGGACAGTTCCTACAATGAGCAGTTCTTC. This sequence encodes CASSLLDSSYNEQFF.

V is TRBV7-9 and J is TRBJ2-2; 7 bases map to TRBD2. The CDR3 covers 15 residues. Trimming cost V 4 bases and J 5 bases; bases outside gene matches: 7. Germline assignment: CDR1 SEHNR and CDR2 FQNEAQ (reference sequence). As DNA, the CDR3 is TGTGCCAGCAGCTCGCCGGGGGGTCTGACCGGGGAGCTGTTTTTT. Its protein is CASSSPGGLTGELFF. The variable domain in full, with the rest retrieved from reference TRBV7-9 and TRBJ2-2, is DTGVSQNPRHKITKRGQNVTFRCDPISEHNRLYWYRQTLGQGPEFLTYFQNEAQLEKSRLLSDRFSAERPKGSFSTLEIQRTEQGDSAMYLCASSSPGGLTGELFFGEGSRLTVL.